The rows below give T cell receptor beta chains drawn from one sample of a study of identical twins. MiXCR, run by TCRdb on the 5' RACE reads, gives a single entry per CDR3 protein. Counted here are roughly 570,000 distinct CDR3 sequences, approximately 10% occurring once; the ten biggest clones make up under 3%. A further study also used this sample, focusing on yellow fever vaccine responses in identical twins.

The sample consisted of PBMCs. These receptors all come from a woman aged 18-35 years in good health. The CDR3 runs from the conserved cysteine through the conserved F or W. A D gene is named only where the DNA matches it firmly. Size values are once, few and many counts, or a class for expanded clones, and some rows have none.

j_call: TRBJ2-2; clone_size: few; d_call: -; v_call: TRBV12-3/TRBV12-4; cdr3_aa: CASSHTENTGELFF; cdr3_nt: TGTGCCAGCAGTCACACAGAAAACACCGGGGAGCTGTTTTTT
j_call: TRBJ2-1; clone_size: many; d_call: -; v_call: TRBV7-2; cdr3_aa: CASSLRFGSYNEQFF; cdr3_nt: TGTGCCAGCAGCTTACGGTTCGGCTCCTACAATGAGCAGTTCTTC
j_call: TRBJ2-1; clone_size: few; d_call: TRBD2; v_call: TRBV4-2; cdr3_aa: CASSQVSGTSYNEQFF; cdr3_nt: TGTGCCAGCAGCCAGGTTAGCGGGACTTCCTACAATGAGCAGTTCTTC
j_call: TRBJ2-4; clone_size: few; d_call: TRBD2; v_call: TRBV9; cdr3_aa: CASSGRGGTKNIQYF; cdr3_nt: TGTGCCAGCAGCGGCCGGGGGGGCACTAAAAACATTCAGTACTTC
j_call: TRBJ2-1; clone_size: -; d_call: TRBD1; v_call: TRBV4-2; cdr3_aa: CAISPGQPSFLEQFF; cdr3_nt: TGTGCCATCAGCCCGGGACAGCCCTCGTTTCTTGAGCAGTTCTTC
j_call: TRBJ2-2; clone_size: few; d_call: -; v_call: TRBV7-2; cdr3_aa: CASSLGGSHPGELFF; cdr3_nt: TGTGCCAGCAGCTTAGGGGGCTCACACCCCGGGGAGCTGTTTTTT
j_call: TRBJ2-7; clone_size: few; d_call: -; v_call: TRBV19; cdr3_aa: CASSIRGATYEQYF; cdr3_nt: TGTGCCAGTAGTATCCGGGGCGCAACCTACGAGCAGTACTTC
j_call: TRBJ2-1; clone_size: -; d_call: TRBD2; v_call: TRBV10-3; cdr3_aa: CAISEWGLAGGNYNEQFF; cdr3_nt: TGTGCCATCAGTGAGTGGGGACTAGCGGGAGGTAACTACAATGAGCAGTTCTTC
j_call: TRBJ2-7; clone_size: -; d_call: TRBD2; v_call: TRBV10-3; cdr3_aa: CAIGLVLRDEQYF; cdr3_nt: TGTGCCATCGGACTAGTCCTAAGAGACGAGCAGTACTTC
j_call: TRBJ2-3; clone_size: -; d_call: TRBD1; v_call: TRBV3-1; cdr3_aa: CASRRTGTGGADTQYF; cdr3_nt: TGTGCCAGCAGACGAACAGGGACAGGAGGGGCAGATACGCAGTATTTT
j_call: TRBJ1-5; clone_size: many; d_call: TRBD1; v_call: TRBV5-6; cdr3_aa: CASSLYGQGSNQPQHF; cdr3_nt: TGTGCCAGCAGCTTATACGGACAGGGGAGCAATCAGCCCCAGCATTTT
j_call: TRBJ2-1; clone_size: few; d_call: -; v_call: TRBV6-1; cdr3_aa: CASKVDGSWINEQFF; cdr3_nt: TGTGCCAGCAAAGTCGACGGGTCCTGGATTAATGAGCAGTTCTTC
j_call: TRBJ2-2; clone_size: many; d_call: TRBD2; v_call: TRBV20-1; cdr3_aa: CSATTSGDLTGELFF; cdr3_nt: TGCAGTGCCACGACTAGCGGGGACCTCACCGGGGAGCTGTTTTTT
j_call: TRBJ2-1; clone_size: -; d_call: -; v_call: TRBV24-1; cdr3_aa: CATSDLRDEQFF; cdr3_nt: TGTGCCACCAGTGATTTGAGGGATGAGCAGTTCTTC
j_call: TRBJ2-7; clone_size: -; d_call: -; v_call: TRBV19; cdr3_aa: CASSTHGVEQYF; cdr3_nt: TGTGCCAGTAGTACCCATGGGGTCGAGCAGTACTTC
j_call: TRBJ2-7; clone_size: -; d_call: -; v_call: TRBV5-1; cdr3_aa: CASSLDRGLPYEQYF; cdr3_nt: TGCGCCAGCAGCTTGGATCGGGGGCTTCCCTACGAGCAGTACTTC
j_call: TRBJ2-1; clone_size: -; d_call: TRBD2; v_call: TRBV10-3; cdr3_aa: CAISEWRGADNEQFF; cdr3_nt: TGTGCCATCAGTGAGTGGCGGGGGGCTGACAATGAGCAGTTCTTC
j_call: TRBJ2-3; clone_size: -; d_call: TRBD2; v_call: TRBV12-3/TRBV12-4; cdr3_aa: CASGLAGVDTQYF; cdr3_nt: TGTGCCAGCGGACTAGCGGGAGTAGATACGCAGTATTTT
j_call: TRBJ2-7; clone_size: many; d_call: -; v_call: TRBV6-1; cdr3_aa: CASTVDGSYEQYF; cdr3_nt: TGTGCCAGCACGGTTGATGGCTCCTACGAGCAGTACTTC
j_call: TRBJ1-2; clone_size: -; d_call: -; v_call: TRBV7-2; cdr3_aa: CASSPLAGQIYGYTF; cdr3_nt: TGTGCCAGCAGCCCCTTAGCCGGACAGATCTATGGCTACACCTTC
j_call: TRBJ2-3; clone_size: many; d_call: TRBD2; v_call: TRBV7-9; cdr3_aa: CASSAGLVSPDTQYF; cdr3_nt: TGTGCCAGCAGCGCCGGACTAGTTTCCCCAGATACGCAGTATTTT
j_call: TRBJ2-5; clone_size: -; d_call: -; v_call: TRBV3-1; cdr3_aa: CASSPRRALQETQYF; cdr3_nt: TGTGCCAGCAGCCCCAGACGGGCCCTCCAAGAGACCCAGTACTTC
j_call: TRBJ2-7; clone_size: -; d_call: TRBD2; v_call: TRBV2; cdr3_aa: CASRENGGSYEQYF; cdr3_nt: TGTGCCAGCAGGGAGAACGGGGGGTCCTACGAGCAGTACTTC
j_call: TRBJ1-2; clone_size: many; d_call: TRBD1; v_call: TRBV20-1; cdr3_aa: CSAYRGTYGYTF; cdr3_nt: TGCAGTGCTTACAGGGGCACCTATGGCTACACCTTC
j_call: TRBJ2-1; clone_size: few; d_call: -; v_call: TRBV24-1; cdr3_aa: CATSDGLAWNEQFF; cdr3_nt: TGTGCCACCAGTGATGGGCTAGCGTGGAATGAGCAGTTCTTC
j_call: TRBJ2-7; clone_size: many; d_call: -; v_call: TRBV7-9; cdr3_aa: CASSMTEEQYF; cdr3_nt: TGTGCCAGCAGCATGACGGAAGAGCAGTACTTC
j_call: TRBJ2-2; clone_size: many; d_call: -; v_call: TRBV6-4; cdr3_aa: CASSRRGNTGELFF; cdr3_nt: TGTGCCAGCAGTCGGAGGGGGAACACCGGGGAGCTGTTTTTT
j_call: TRBJ2-6; clone_size: -; d_call: -; v_call: TRBV4-2; cdr3_aa: CASSQDTDSGANVLTF; cdr3_nt: TGTGCCAGCAGCCAAGATACGGACTCTGGGGCCAACGTCCTGACTTTC
j_call: TRBJ2-2; clone_size: -; d_call: -; v_call: TRBV19; cdr3_aa: CASRAIPGELFF; cdr3_nt: TGTGCCAGTAGAGCTATCCCCGGGGAGCTGTTTTTT
j_call: TRBJ1-2; clone_size: -; d_call: TRBD1; v_call: TRBV28; cdr3_aa: CASNPLIPGQGSFNYGYTF; cdr3_nt: TGTGCCAGCAACCCTCTCATCCCGGGACAGGGTAGCTTTAACTATGGCTACACCTTC
j_call: TRBJ2-5; clone_size: few; d_call: TRBD2; v_call: TRBV18; cdr3_aa: CASSPKESGEEKF; cdr3_nt: TGTGCCAGCTCACCAAAGGAGAGCGGGGAGGAAAAATTC
j_call: TRBJ2-5; clone_size: many; d_call: TRBD2; v_call: TRBV4-3; cdr3_aa: CASSQESAGLAEGTRTQYF; cdr3_nt: TGCGCCAGCAGCCAAGAGTCAGCTGGGCTAGCGGAAGGTACTAGGACCCAGTACTTC
j_call: TRBJ1-4; clone_size: -; d_call: TRBD1; v_call: TRBV6-1; cdr3_aa: CASRKGGGGEKLFF; cdr3_nt: TGTGCCAGCAGGAAAGGGGGCGGAGGAGAAAAACTGTTTTTT
j_call: TRBJ2-7; clone_size: -; d_call: TRBD1; v_call: TRBV28; cdr3_aa: CASRTGTGRYEQYF; cdr3_nt: TGTGCCAGCAGGACCGGGACAGGACGCTACGAGCAGTACTTC
j_call: TRBJ2-7; clone_size: -; d_call: -; v_call: TRBV20-1; cdr3_aa: CSAREDPTCEQYF; cdr3_nt: TGCAGTGCTAGAGAGGACCCCACCTGCGAGCAGTACTTC
j_call: TRBJ2-2; clone_size: few; d_call: TRBD2; v_call: TRBV4-3; cdr3_aa: CASSQHTSGSNTGELFF; cdr3_nt: TGCGCCAGCAGCCAGCACACTAGCGGGAGTAACACCGGGGAGCTGTTTTTT
j_call: TRBJ2-7; clone_size: many; d_call: -; v_call: TRBV20-1; cdr3_aa: CSARRDRTYEQYF; cdr3_nt: TGCAGTGCTAGAAGGGACCGTACCTACGAGCAGTACTTC
j_call: TRBJ2-1; clone_size: many; d_call: -; v_call: TRBV5-1; cdr3_aa: CASSLVPFLTEDNEQFF; cdr3_nt: TGCGCCAGCAGCCTCGTCCCTTTCCTGACCGAGGACAATGAGCAGTTCTTC
j_call: TRBJ2-7; clone_size: -; d_call: -; v_call: TRBV9; cdr3_aa: CASSVDKGPYEQYF; cdr3_nt: TGTGCCAGCAGCGTAGATAAGGGGCCCTACGAGCAGTACTTC
j_call: TRBJ2-7; clone_size: -; d_call: TRBD1; v_call: TRBV20-1; cdr3_aa: CSAQKDRLYEQYF; cdr3_nt: TGCAGTGCCCAGAAGGACAGGCTCTACGAGCAGTACTTC
j_call: TRBJ2-3; clone_size: -; d_call: -; v_call: TRBV18; cdr3_aa: CATGSRVDTQYF; cdr3_nt: TGTGCCACCGGCAGCAGGGTAGATACGCAGTATTTT
j_call: TRBJ1-2; clone_size: many; d_call: TRBD1; v_call: TRBV29-1; cdr3_aa: CSVRGQGNGYTF; cdr3_nt: TGCAGCGTCCGCGGACAGGGAAATGGCTACACCTTC
j_call: TRBJ2-2; clone_size: few; d_call: TRBD2; v_call: TRBV11-2; cdr3_aa: CASSYFSGGAVGTGELFF; cdr3_nt: TGTGCCAGCAGCTACTTTAGCGGGGGGGCGGTAGGGACCGGGGAGCTGTTTTTT
j_call: TRBJ1-1; clone_size: -; d_call: -; v_call: TRBV6-4; cdr3_aa: CASSDQAGEAFF; cdr3_nt: TGTGCCAGCAGTGACCAAGCGGGTGAAGCTTTCTTT
j_call: TRBJ2-5; clone_size: few; d_call: TRBD2; v_call: TRBV15; cdr3_aa: CATSSRTSGETQYF; cdr3_nt: TGTGCCACCAGCTCCCGGACTAGCGGGGAGACCCAGTACTTC
j_call: TRBJ2-2; clone_size: many; d_call: TRBD2; v_call: TRBV10-3; cdr3_aa: CAISSRPGTSGENTGELFF; cdr3_nt: TGTGCCATCAGTTCGCGTCCCGGGACTAGCGGAGAGAACACCGGGGAGCTGTTTTTT